The clone carrying this T cell receptor beta chain was seen a handful of times. The target antigen is unknown. The sample comes from a study of T-cell reconstitution after alpha-beta-depleted transplantation in children. This sample's TCRbeta library carried unique molecular identifier barcodes. A single record per CDR3 protein comes from TCRdb applying MiXCR to the PCR reads. The sample shows around 580,000 distinct CDR3 sequences, 27% of them seen only once. Study results and limitations: It was reported that alpha-beta T cells came from several hundred expanded graft clones (about two months after transplant). It was newly produced T cells that mostly accounted for T-cell counts and diversity one year after transplant. Surviving thymic progenitors and recipient T cells were the source of high TCRbeta diversity at day 60 in some patients.

The CDR3 length is 13 residues. Looked up from germline, CDR1 is SGHTA and CDR2 is FQGNSA. Germline trimming cut 5 bases from V and 5 bases from J; bases unmatched to any gene: 5. The sample consisted of PBMCs, taken before TCRalphabeta/CD19-depleted stem cell transplant. J is TRBJ1-2 and V is TRBV7-2; 7 positions match TRBD1. This TCR was recovered from a boy younger than two with Wiskott-Aldrich syndrome, due to receive a stem cell transplant. CDR3 sequence reads: CASSRDRRYGYTF. The CDR3 DNA reads TGTGCCAGCAGCCGGGACAGACGATATGGCTACACCTTC.